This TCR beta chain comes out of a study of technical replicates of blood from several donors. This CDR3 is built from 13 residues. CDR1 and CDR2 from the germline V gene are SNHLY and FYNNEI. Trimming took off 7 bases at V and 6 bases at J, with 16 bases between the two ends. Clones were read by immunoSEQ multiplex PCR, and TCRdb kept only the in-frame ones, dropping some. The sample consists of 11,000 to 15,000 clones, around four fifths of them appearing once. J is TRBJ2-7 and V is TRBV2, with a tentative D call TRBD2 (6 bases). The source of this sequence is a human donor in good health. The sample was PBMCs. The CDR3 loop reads CASKVIADGEQYF. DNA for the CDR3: TGTGCCAGCAAGGTAATAGCGGATGGCGAGCAGTACTTC.